This TCR beta chain was sequenced during a study of blood T cell repertoires in COVID-19. Some clones are missing from TCRdb's copy, which holds only in-frame ones; the method was immunoSEQ multiplex PCR. This table holds roughly 440,000 clones, around 88% found once. This CDR3 region has 16 residues. Germline lookup yields CDR1 SGHRS and CDR2 YFSETQ. With 4 bases clipped from V and 5 bases from J, the junction kept 11 bases outside the gene matches. The rearrangement uses TRBV5-1 and TRBJ2-2, with 7 bases fitting TRBD2. This clonotype was obtained from a woman between 45 and 65 years old with COVID-19, enrolled during active disease. Specimen: peripheral blood. Here the CDR3 DNA reads TGCGCCAGCAGCCGTCTAGCGGCAAAGGGGACCGGGGAGCTGTTTTTT. Translation: CASSRLAAKGTGELFF.